This T cell receptor (beta chain) was recorded in a study of identical twins (dated by TCRdb to about 2016). For context, the study as a whole: To test whether fetal clonotypes persist, this study deep-sequenced TCR alpha and beta repertoires from monozygotic twins, from unrelated adults of various ages, and from cord blood. Replicate twin experiments were performed at different times using different library preparation protocols to rule out contamination.

Details on this clonotype: Its recognized antigen is unknown. One end of the junction fails to match germline, which may point to a read error.

Every donor in the study was a healthy Caucasian. Based on the germline V gene, the CDR1 and CDR2 sequences are SQVTM and ANQGSEA. Spanning cysteine to phenylalanine, the CDR3 consists of 14 amino acids. Only CDR3 DNA remains: 42 bases, in frame from the first base. Library prep was done by 5' RACE. TCRdb lists the instrument as Illumina HiSeq 2000. Template switching added a universal primer binding site, and the final cDNA carried a unique molecular identifier that allowed TCR cDNA molecules to be counted accurately. Specific primers in the conserved constant-segment region were used to synthesize first-strand cDNA for the TCR alpha and beta chains. To control for contamination, every cDNA library was double barcoded, receiving both a SMART-Mk sample barcode and Illumina barcodes. TruSeq adapter sequences along with Illumina sample barcodes were introduced in two successive PCR steps. Sequencing of the TCR alpha and beta cDNA libraries was done on the Illumina HiSeq platform using custom primers. Per the original workflow: MiGEC processed the raw reads to extract unique molecular identifiers, while MiXCR was used to determine the CDR3 positions. Recombination models were inferred per individual with the repgenHMM and IGoR tools using an EM algorithm. Shared clonotypes were analyzed with the tcR package in R, and sharing was normalized by the product of cloneset sizes. To study raw recombination without the effects of thymic and clonal selection, out-of-frame nonproductive sequences were analyzed. The public reads were reanalyzed by TCRdb: fastp trimming at Q25, MiXCR alignment, in-frame beta chains only. Each CDR3 protein gets just one entry, which takes the most common genes and DNA from the rows behind it. None of the V and J calls come from the authors' own analysis; TCRdb made them. Across this sample there are 1.5 million or so distinct CDR3 sequences, with about 30% seen only once. Together, the top ten hold about 0.27% of the sample.

What the authors observed across the whole study: Zero-insertion analyses could be partly confounded by invariant T cells such as MAIT and iNKT, although diverse VJ usage argued against such confounding for most clonotypes. Because the same donors could not be followed over many years, the conclusions relied on cross-sectional statistical analysis. Compared with coincidental sharing between unrelated individuals, an excess of low generation-probability sequences was observed among out-of-frame TCR alpha sequences shared between twins. Fewer insertions were carried by abundant cord blood beta clonotypes; a weaker similar trend was observed in young adult naive repertoires, while no such trend was observed in memory repertoires. In beta out-of-frame sequences, excess twin sharing was weaker, because having fewer shared sequences lowered the signal-to-noise ratio. In monozygotic twins, out-of-frame TCR alpha sharing was systematically underestimated by recombination models, although the models agreed with sharing between unrelated individuals.

The clonotype was recovered from a newborn girl in good health. This sequence uses TRBV29-1 and TRBJ2-3; TRBD2 lines up with 12 middle nucleotides. Sequencing input: cord blood. CDR3 sequence: CSVQTSGSTGTQYF. The nucleotide sequence reads TGCAGCGTCCAGACTAGCGGGAGCACAGGTACGCAGTATTTT.